Presented here are 18 T cell receptor beta chains from one specimen sequenced in a study of CD8+CD57+ T cells in acquired aplastic anemia. Sequencing involved patients with CD8+CD57+ cell expansion previously shown by flow cytometry. The use of genomic DNA as template underpinned the TCR beta VDJ and CDR3 profiling. Each CDR3 protein is one row after TCRdb ran MiXCR on the reads. The data contain a few hundred thousand distinct CDR3 sequences, about half of them seen just once; the ten biggest clones take up 15% to 20%. Sequencing was done on a sample of sorted CD4+, CD8+, or CD8+CD57+ T cells (not recorded which) from PBMCs. All receptors come from a human donor with aplastic anemia.

This clonotype was seen many times. The rearrangement links TRBV6-4 to TRBJ2-7; TRBD1 matches at 8 bases. This CDR3 has 14 amino acids. Unmatched junction bases numbered 8, after V lost 5 bases and J lost 5 bases. Germline V gene data show CDR1 as MRHNA and CDR2 as SNTAGT. DNA for the CDR3: TGTGCCAGCAGTAGTACAGGGGGAGTAGACGAGCAGTACTTC. It codes for CASSSTGGVDEQYF.

V gene TRBV6-5 combines with J gene TRBJ2-2; D unresolved. Germline-derived CDR1 and CDR2 are MNHEY and SVGAGI. The V end lost 5 bases, the J end lost 5 bases, and 15 bases lay between the germline ends. The CDR3 runs to 15 residues. The chain's CDR3 is CASSLNPRPTGELFF. The CDR3 DNA is TGTGCCAGCAGTCTAAACCCGCGGCCGACCGGGGAGCTGTTTTTT.

V is TRBV11-3 and J is TRBJ1-2; unclear D gene. This CDR3 is built from 13 residues. The germline V and J ends were trimmed by 6 bases and 3 bases, with 11 bases remaining between them. The germline V gene encodes CDR1 SGHNT and CDR2 YENEEA. The CDR3 region is CASRKAADYGYTF. The CDR3 DNA is TGTGCCAGCAGAAAAGCCGCGGACTATGGCTACACCTTC.

This clonotype was seen more than once but under ten times. In nucleotides, the CDR3 is TGTGCCAGCAGCTTGCGGTTGCAGACCCAGTACTTC. This encodes CASSLRLQTQYF. The chain combines TRBV7-6 with TRBJ2-5; D gene ambiguous. The V and J ends lost 3 bases and 6 bases respectively, with 8 bases between them. Germline loops: CDR1 SGHVS, CDR2 FNYEAQ. The CDR3 runs 12 residues.

The chain is built from TRBV5-1 and TRBJ1-2; D possibly corresponds to TRBD1 (5 bases). V was clipped by 7 bases and J by 5 bases, with 18 bases between them. In germline, CDR1 is SGHRS, CDR2 YFSETQ. The CDR3 extends over 14 amino acids. The CDR3 DNA reads TGCGCCAGCCAGGAGGAAGGGGTATCATATGGCTACACCTTC. Translation gives CASQEEGVSYGYTF.

The V call is TRBV5-5, the J call TRBJ1-6; no reliable D call. V lost 0 bases and J lost 5, with 6 bases in between. CDR3 length: 14 amino acids. Per germline, CDR1 SGHKS and CDR2 YYEKEE (reference sequence). For the CDR3, the DNA is TGTGCCAGCAGCTTGGGGGTCGATAATTCACCCCTCCACTTT. Translating it yields CASSLGVDNSPLHF.

This clonotype was seen at least ten times. V is TRBV5-8 and J is TRBJ2-5; D is undetermined. Per the germline V gene, CDR1 is SGHTS and CDR2 is YDEGEE. The V end was cut by 2 bases, the J end by 1 base, with 6 bases between. The CDR3 runs to 13 residues. The chain's CDR3 is CASSLDIQETQYF. The CDR3 DNA sequence: TGTGCCAGCAGCTTAGACATCCAAGAGACCCAGTACTTC.

This clonotype was seen at least ten times. V usage is TRBV19 and J usage is TRBJ1-1; a possible D gene is TRBD1 (6 bases). The length of the CDR3 is 13 residues. V was trimmed by 6 bases and J by 4 bases, leaving 12 bases between them. CDR1 is LNHDA and CDR2 is SQIVND in the germline V gene (reference sequence). As DNA, the CDR3 is TGTGCCAGTAGCGCCGCCAGGGGCACTGAAGCTTTCTTT. Amino acids: CASSAARGTEAFF. The variable domain in full, with the rest retrieved from reference TRBV19 and TRBJ1-1, is DGGITQSPKYLFRKEGQNVTLSCEQNLNHDAMYWYRQDPGQGLRLIYYSQIVNDFQKGDIAEGYSVSREKKESFPLTVTSAQKNPTAFYLCASSAARGTEAFFGQGTRLTVV.

On this clonotype itself: One base away lies a much larger clone, so this may be a sequencing read error. Written as DNA, the CDR3 is TGCGCCAGCAGGAGGGAGGCGGGCAGCAATCAGCCCCTGCATTTT. Translated: CASRREAGSNQPLHF. This chain connects TRBV7-9 to TRBJ1-5; D gene ambiguous. CDR3 length: 15 residues. Germline V gene lookup returns CDR1 SEHNR and CDR2 FQNEAQ (reference sequence).

There are many counts of this clonotype. The genes are TRBV10-2 and TRBJ2-5; 12 bases fit TRBD2. V shed 10 bases and J 1 base; nucleotides not matched to a gene: 4. The length of the CDR3 is 14 residues. Germline assignment: CDR1 WSHSY and CDR2 SAAADI. The CDR3 sequence is CATWTSGVQETQYF. CDR3 nucleotides: TGCGCCACTTGGACTAGCGGGGTCCAAGAGACCCAGTACTTC.

The genes are TRBV20-1 and TRBJ2-6; D is ambiguous. V lost 5 bases and J lost 0, with 8 bases in between. The CDR3 runs to 14 residues. The germline gives CDR1 DFQATT, CDR2 SNEGSKA (reference sequence). The CDR3 DNA is TGCAGTGCTCTCCCCGGCTCTGGGGCCAACGTCCTGACTTTC. Protein product: CSALPGSGANVLTF.

This clonotype was counted at least ten times. The rearrangement joins TRBV25-1 to TRBJ2-5, with 7 bases aligning to TRBD1. The CDR3 consists of 13 residues. Unmatched junction bases numbered 5, after V lost 3 bases and J lost 7 bases. CDR1 and CDR2 from the germline V gene are MGHDK and SYGVNS. The CDR3 loop is CASSETGWLTQYF. The CDR3 DNA reads as TGTGCCAGCAGTGAGACAGGGTGGCTGACCCAGTACTTC.

Regarding this clonotype: One end of the junction is discordant with germline, which a read error may explain. This CDR3 reads CASGLGPWLSYNEQFF. Here the CDR3 DNA reads TGCGCCAGCGGCTTGGGGCCATGGCTCTCCTACAATGAGCAGTTCTTC. This sequence joins TRBV5-1 and TRBJ2-1; D is perhaps TRBD1 (5 bases). The germline gives CDR1 SGHRS, CDR2 YFSETQ. The CDR3 is 16 amino acids.

The chain links TRBV19 to TRBJ2-7, with 10 bases fitting TRBD1. V trimming: 3 bases; J trimming: 7 bases; junction bases outside the gene matches: 15. The germline V gene encodes CDR1 LNHDA and CDR2 SQIVND (reference sequence). This CDR3 has 17 amino acids. The CDR3 region has the DNA TGTGCCAGTAGTATCCCCGGCCTCGGACAGGGGGGGGAAGAGCAGTACTTC. Translated, it gives CASSIPGLGQGGEEQYF. Full variable domain (rest looked up from reference TRBV19 and TRBJ2-7): DGGITQSPKYLFRKEGQNVTLSCEQNLNHDAMYWYRQDPGQGLRLIYYSQIVNDFQKGDIAEGYSVSREKKESFPLTVTSAQKNPTAFYLCASSIPGLGQGGEEQYFGPGTRLTVT.

The genes are TRBV19 and TRBJ1-3; D may be TRBD1 (5 bases). V was clipped by 4 bases and J by 0 bases, with 10 bases between them. The CDR3 has 15 amino acids. The germline CDR1 and CDR2 sequences are LNHDA and SQIVND (reference sequence). In DNA form, the CDR3 reads TGTGCCAGTAGTAGGGGACGTTCCTCTGGAAACACCATATATTTT. Its protein is CASSRGRSSGNTIYF.

To note about this clonotype: An end of the junction differs from the germline gene, which may be a read error. The genes are TRBV3-1 and TRBJ1-1, with D unresolved. The CDR3 totals 13 residues. Germline loops: CDR1 LGHDT, CDR2 YNNKEL (reference sequence). The chain's CDR3 is CASSQVHGTGAFF. CDR3 sequence (DNA): TGTGCCAGCAGCCAAGTTCACGGCACTGGAGCTTTCTTT.

This clonotype has a count of ten or more. The chain recombines TRBV29-1 with TRBJ2-1; D ambiguous. The length of the CDR3 is 12 residues. CDR1 and CDR2 from the germline V gene are SQVTM and ANQGSEA. The germline V and J ends were trimmed by 2 bases and 9 bases, with 11 bases remaining between them. Here the CDR3 reads CSVEPLAGEQFF. In DNA, the CDR3 is TGCAGCGTTGAACCGTTGGCTGGTGAGCAGTTCTTC.

This clonotype appeared many times. The CDR3 loop reads CASSEAGPGGVDEQFF. The CDR3 region has the DNA TGTGCCAGCAGTGAAGCGGGGCCAGGGGGTGTTGATGAGCAGTTCTTC. The V call is TRBV2, the J call TRBJ2-1, with 7 bases identical to TRBD1. V gave up 0 bases and J gave up 8 bases; unmatched junction bases: 10. CDR1 and CDR2 (germline): SNHLY, FYNNEI. CDR3 length equals 16 residues.